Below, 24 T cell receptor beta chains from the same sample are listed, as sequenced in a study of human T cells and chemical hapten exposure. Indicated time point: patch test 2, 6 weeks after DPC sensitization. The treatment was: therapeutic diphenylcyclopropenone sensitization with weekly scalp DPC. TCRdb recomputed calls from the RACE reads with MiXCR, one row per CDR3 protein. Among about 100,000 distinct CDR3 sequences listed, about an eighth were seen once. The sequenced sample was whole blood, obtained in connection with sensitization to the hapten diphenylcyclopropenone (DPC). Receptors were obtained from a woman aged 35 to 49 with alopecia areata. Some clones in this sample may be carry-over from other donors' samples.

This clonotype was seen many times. CDR3 amino acids: CASSTGTGDGQPQHF. CDR3 coding DNA: TGTGCCAGCTCAACCGGGACAGGGGATGGTCAGCCCCAGCATTTT. V gene TRBV18 combines with J gene TRBJ1-5; TRBD1 matches at 10 bases. Germline loops: CDR1 KGHSH, CDR2 LQKENI. V dropped 5 bases and J dropped 6; count of bases not matched to a gene: 7. This CDR3 comprises 15 residues. Full variable domain (remainder filled in from reference TRBV18 and TRBJ1-5): NAGVMQNPRHLVRRRGQEARLRCSPMKGHSHVYWYRQLPEEGLKFMVYLQKENIIDESGMPKERFSAEFPKEGPSILRIQQVVRGDSAAYFCASSTGTGDGQPQHFGDGTRLSIL.

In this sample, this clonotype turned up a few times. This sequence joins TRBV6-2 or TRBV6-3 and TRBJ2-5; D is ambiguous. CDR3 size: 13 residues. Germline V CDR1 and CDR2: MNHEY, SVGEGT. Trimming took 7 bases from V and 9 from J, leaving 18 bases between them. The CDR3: CASTVLRSGAQYF. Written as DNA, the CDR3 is TGTGCCAGCACCGTACTACGATCTGGGGCCCAGTACTTC.

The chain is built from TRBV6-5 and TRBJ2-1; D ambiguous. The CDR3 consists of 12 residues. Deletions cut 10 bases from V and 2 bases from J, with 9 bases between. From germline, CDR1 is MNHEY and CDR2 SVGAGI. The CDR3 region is CAIRPAYNEQFF. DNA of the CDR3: TGTGCCATCCGGCCGGCCTACAATGAGCAGTTCTTC.

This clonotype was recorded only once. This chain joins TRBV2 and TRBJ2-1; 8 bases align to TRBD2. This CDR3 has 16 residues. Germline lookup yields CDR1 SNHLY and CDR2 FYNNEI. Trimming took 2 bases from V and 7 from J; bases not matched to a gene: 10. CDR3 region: CASSEYPGGPRNEQFF. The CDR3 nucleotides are TGTGCCAGCAGTGAATACCCGGGGGGGCCGCGGAATGAGCAGTTCTTC.

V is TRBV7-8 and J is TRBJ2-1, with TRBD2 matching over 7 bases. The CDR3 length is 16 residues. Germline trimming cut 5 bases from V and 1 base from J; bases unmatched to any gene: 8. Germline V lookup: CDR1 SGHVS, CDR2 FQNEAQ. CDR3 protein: CASSPWAGASYNEQFF. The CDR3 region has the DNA TGTGCCAGCAGCCCATGGGCGGGAGCTTCCTACAATGAGCAGTTCTTC.

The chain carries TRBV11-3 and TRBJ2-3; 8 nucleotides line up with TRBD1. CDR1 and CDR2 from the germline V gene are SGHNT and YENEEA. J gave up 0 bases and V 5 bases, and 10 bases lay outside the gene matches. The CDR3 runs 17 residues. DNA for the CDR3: TGTGCCAGCAGCCCGGGGGACAGGTGGACTAGCACAGATACGCAGTATTTT. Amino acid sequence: CASSPGDRWTSTDTQYF.

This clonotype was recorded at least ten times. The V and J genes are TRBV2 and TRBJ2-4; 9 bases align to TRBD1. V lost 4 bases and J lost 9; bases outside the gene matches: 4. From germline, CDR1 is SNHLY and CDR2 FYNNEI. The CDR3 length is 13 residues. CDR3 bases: TGTGCCAGCAGTGCCCGGGACAGGGCCATTCAGTACTTC. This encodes CASSARDRAIQYF.

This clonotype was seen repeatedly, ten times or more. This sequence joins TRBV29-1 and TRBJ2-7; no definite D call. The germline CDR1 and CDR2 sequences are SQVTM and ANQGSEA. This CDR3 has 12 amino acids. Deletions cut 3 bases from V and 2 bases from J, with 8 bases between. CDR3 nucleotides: TGCAGCGTTGATGACGGAACCTACGAGCAGTACTTC. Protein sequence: CSVDDGTYEQYF.

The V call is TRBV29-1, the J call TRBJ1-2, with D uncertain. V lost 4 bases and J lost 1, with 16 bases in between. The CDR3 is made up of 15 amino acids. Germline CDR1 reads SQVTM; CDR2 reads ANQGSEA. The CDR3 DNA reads TGCAGCGTTGTAGCAGGATCTACGATTAACTATGGCTACACCTTC. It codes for CSVVAGSTINYGYTF. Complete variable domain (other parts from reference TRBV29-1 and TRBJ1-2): SAVISQKPSRDICQRGTSLTIQCQVDSQVTMMFWYRQQPGQSLTLIATANQGSEATYESGFVIDKFPISRPNLTFSTLTVSNMSPEDSSIYLCSVVAGSTINYGYTFGSGTRLTVV.

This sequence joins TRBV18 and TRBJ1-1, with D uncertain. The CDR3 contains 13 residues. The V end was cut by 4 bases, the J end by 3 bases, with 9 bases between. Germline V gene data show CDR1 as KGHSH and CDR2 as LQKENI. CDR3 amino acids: CASSRLLDTEAFF. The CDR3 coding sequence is TGTGCCAGCTCACGTTTATTAGACACTGAAGCTTTCTTT. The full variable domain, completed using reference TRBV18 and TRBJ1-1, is NAGVMQNPRHLVRRRGQEARLRCSPMKGHSHVYWYRQLPEEGLKFMVYLQKENIIDESGMPKERFSAEFPKEGPSILRIQQVVRGDSAAYFCASSRLLDTEAFFGQGTRLTVV.

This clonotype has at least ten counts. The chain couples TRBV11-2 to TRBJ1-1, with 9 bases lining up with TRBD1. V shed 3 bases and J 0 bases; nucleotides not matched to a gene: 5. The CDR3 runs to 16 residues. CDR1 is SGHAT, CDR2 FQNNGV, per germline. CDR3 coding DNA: TGTGCCAGCAGCTTGGGGACAGGGCCGTTGAACACTGAAGCTTTCTTT. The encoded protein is CASSLGTGPLNTEAFF.

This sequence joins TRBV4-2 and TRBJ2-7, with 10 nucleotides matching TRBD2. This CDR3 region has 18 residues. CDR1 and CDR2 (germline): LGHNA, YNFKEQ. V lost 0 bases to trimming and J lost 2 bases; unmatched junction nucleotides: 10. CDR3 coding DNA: TGTGCCAGCAGCCAAGATCGAACCGGGACTAGCGTGACCTACGAGCAGTACTTC. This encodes CASSQDRTGTSVTYEQYF.

CDR3 bases: TGTGCCTGGAGTTCGGGGGCTATAGTTGATACCTACAATGAGCAGTTCTTC. Protein: CAWSSGAIVDTYNEQFF. This chain joins TRBV30 and TRBJ2-1; D possibly matches TRBD1 or TRBD2 (6 bases each). CDR1 is GTSNPN, CDR2 SVGIG, per germline (reference sequence). Trimming cost V 2 bases and J 2 bases, with 19 bases left between them. The CDR3 has 17 amino acids.

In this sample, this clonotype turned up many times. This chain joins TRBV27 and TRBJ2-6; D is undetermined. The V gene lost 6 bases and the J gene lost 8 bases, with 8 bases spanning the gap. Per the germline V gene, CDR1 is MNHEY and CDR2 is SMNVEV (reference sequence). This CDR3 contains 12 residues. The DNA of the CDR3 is TGTGCCAGCAGGTCCTATTCCAACGTCCTGACTTTC. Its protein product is CASRSYSNVLTF.

CDR3 sequence (DNA): TGTGCCAGCAGCCCCCCCAACACTGAAGCTTTCTTT. Protein: CASSPPNTEAFF. The chain has TRBV5-6 and TRBJ1-1; no clear D gene. The V end was cut by 4 bases, the J end by 2 bases, with 6 bases between. CDR3 size: 12 residues. The germline V gene encodes CDR1 SGHDT and CDR2 YYEEEE.

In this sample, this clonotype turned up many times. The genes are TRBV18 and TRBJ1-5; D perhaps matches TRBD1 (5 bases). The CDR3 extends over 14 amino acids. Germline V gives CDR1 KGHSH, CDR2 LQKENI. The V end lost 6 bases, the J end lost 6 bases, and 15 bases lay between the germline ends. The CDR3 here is CASSPGGGGQPQHF. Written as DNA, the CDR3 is TGTGCCAGCTCGCCGGGGGGAGGAGGTCAGCCCCAGCATTTT.

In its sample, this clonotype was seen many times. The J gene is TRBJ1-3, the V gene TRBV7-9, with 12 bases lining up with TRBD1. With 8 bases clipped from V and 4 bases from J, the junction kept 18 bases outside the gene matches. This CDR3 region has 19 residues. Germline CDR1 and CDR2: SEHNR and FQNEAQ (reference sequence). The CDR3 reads CASLRHRPGQGARGNTIYF. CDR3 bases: TGTGCCAGCCTTCGACATCGGCCGGGACAGGGGGCGCGAGGAAACACCATATATTTT.

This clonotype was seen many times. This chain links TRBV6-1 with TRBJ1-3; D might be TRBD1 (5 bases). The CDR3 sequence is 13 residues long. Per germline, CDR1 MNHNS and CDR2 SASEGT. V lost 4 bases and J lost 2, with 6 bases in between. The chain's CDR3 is CASSGTPGNTIYF. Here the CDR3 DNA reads TGTGCCAGCAGTGGGACACCTGGAAACACCATATATTTT.

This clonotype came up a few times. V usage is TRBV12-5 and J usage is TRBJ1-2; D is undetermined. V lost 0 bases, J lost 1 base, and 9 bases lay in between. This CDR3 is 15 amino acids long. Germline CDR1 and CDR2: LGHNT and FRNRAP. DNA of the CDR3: TGTGCTAGTGGTTTGGTAGAGGACGTTAACTATGGCTACACCTTC. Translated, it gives CASGLVEDVNYGYTF. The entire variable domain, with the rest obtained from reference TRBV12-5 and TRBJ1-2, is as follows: DARVTQTPRHKVTEMGQEVTMRCQPILGHNTVFWYRQTMMQGLELLAYFRNRAPLDDSGMPKDRFSAEMPDATLATLKIQPSEPRDSAVYFCASGLVEDVNYGYTFGSGTRLTVV.

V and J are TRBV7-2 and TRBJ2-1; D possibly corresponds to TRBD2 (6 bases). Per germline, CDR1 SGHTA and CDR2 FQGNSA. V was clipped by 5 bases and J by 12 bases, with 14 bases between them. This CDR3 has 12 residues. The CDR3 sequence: CASSPGLSGQFF. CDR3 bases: TGTGCCAGCAGCCCGGGACTGTCCGGGCAGTTCTTC.

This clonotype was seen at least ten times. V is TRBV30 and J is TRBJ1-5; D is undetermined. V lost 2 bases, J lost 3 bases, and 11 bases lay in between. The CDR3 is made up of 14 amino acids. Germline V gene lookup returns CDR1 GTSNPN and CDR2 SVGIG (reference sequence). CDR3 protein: CAWSSNGDNQPQHF. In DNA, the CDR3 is TGTGCCTGGAGTTCTAACGGGGACAATCAGCCCCAGCATTTT.

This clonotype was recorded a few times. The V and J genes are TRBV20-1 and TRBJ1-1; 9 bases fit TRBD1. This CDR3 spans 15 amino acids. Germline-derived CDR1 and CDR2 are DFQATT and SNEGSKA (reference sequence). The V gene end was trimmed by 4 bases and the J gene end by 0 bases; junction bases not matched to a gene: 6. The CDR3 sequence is CSAKDRGTLNTEAFF. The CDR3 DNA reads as TGCAGTGCTAAGGACAGGGGAACCCTGAACACTGAAGCTTTCTTT.

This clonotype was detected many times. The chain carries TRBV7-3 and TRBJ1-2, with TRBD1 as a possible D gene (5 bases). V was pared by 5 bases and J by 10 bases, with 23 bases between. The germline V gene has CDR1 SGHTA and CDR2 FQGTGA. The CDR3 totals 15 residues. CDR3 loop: CASSPSGGTRQIYTF. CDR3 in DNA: TGTGCCAGCAGCCCATCGGGGGGGACTCGGCAGATCTACACCTTC.

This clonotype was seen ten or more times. In DNA, the CDR3 is TGTGCCAGCAGCTTGTTACAGGTGAACACTGAAGCTTTCTTT. Translating gives CASSLLQVNTEAFF. The chain uses TRBV7-9 and TRBJ1-1; D might be TRBD1 (5 bases). The CDR3 is made up of 14 amino acids. The germline V and J ends were trimmed by 3 bases and 0 bases, with 8 bases remaining between them. Germline lookup yields CDR1 SEHNR and CDR2 FQNEAQ (reference sequence).